Presented here are 19 T cell receptor beta chains from one specimen sequenced in a study of cytomegalovirus exposure and HLA in healthy donors. The PCR contained 60 Vbeta and 13 Jbeta primers. The data were produced by immunoSEQ multiplex PCR, yet TCRdb's version contains in-frame clones alone and is incomplete. The sample has 180,000 or so clones, over 80% seen once. The specimen was PBMCs. Receptor source: a girl under 18 in good health and CMV-seropositive.

This chain links TRBV7-8 with TRBJ2-7, with 8 bases fitting TRBD1. Per germline, CDR1 SGHVS and CDR2 FQNEAQ. With V trimmed by 5 bases and J by 6 bases, 6 bases remained unmatched. The CDR3 contains 13 residues. The CDR3 bases are TGTGCCAGCAGCCATGGACAGGGAAGCGAGCAGTACTTC. Its translation: CASSHGQGSEQYF.

This clone was detected only a few times. The chain joins TRBV6-6 to TRBJ1-1; no firm D call. The length of the CDR3 is 13 residues. Trimming cost V 5 bases and J 3 bases, with 10 bases left between them. The germline V gene encodes CDR1 MNHNY and CDR2 SVGAGI (reference sequence). The CDR3 loop is CASSRDMYTEAFF. The CDR3 DNA sequence: TGTGCCAGCAGTCGCGACATGTACACTGAAGCTTTCTTT.

The chain joins TRBV11-2 to TRBJ2-7, with 7 bases that match TRBD2. This CDR3 is built from 15 residues. Germline CDR1 SGHAT, CDR2 FQNNGV. The junction had 7 bases not matched to a gene; V was cut back by 2 bases and J by 3 bases. CDR3 nucleotides: TGTGCCAGCAGCTTAATGCGGGAGACCCACTACGAGCAGTACTTC. It encodes CASSLMRETHYEQYF.

This sequence joins TRBV5-1 and TRBJ2-1, with D possibly TRBD2 on 6 matching bases. The CDR3 runs to 13 residues. The V end lost 3 bases, the J end lost 3 bases, and 7 bases lay between the germline ends. From germline, CDR1 is SGHRS and CDR2 YFSETQ. The CDR3 protein is CASSWRGYNEQFF. CDR3 DNA: TGCGCCAGCAGCTGGCGGGGCTACAATGAGCAGTTCTTC.

This chain links TRBV19 with TRBJ1-3; D is uncertain. The CDR3 spans 14 residues. Trimming took off 4 bases at V and 3 bases at J, with 10 bases between the two ends. From germline, CDR1 is LNHDA and CDR2 SQIVND (reference sequence). The CDR3 nucleotides are TGTGCCAGTAGTACCGGGAGCCTTGGAAACACCATATATTTT. Encoded protein: CASSTGSLGNTIYF.

The rearrangement links TRBV6-1 to TRBJ1-2, with 7 bases that match TRBD1. The CDR3 consists of 13 residues. With 8 bases clipped from V and 6 bases from J, the junction kept 9 bases outside the gene matches. Per germline, CDR1 MNHNS and CDR2 SASEGT. CDR3 DNA sequence: TGTGCCAGCGAGTCCGGGACAGTAGATGGCTACACCTTC. It encodes CASESGTVDGYTF.

The J gene is TRBJ1-5, the V gene TRBV4-3; D might be TRBD1 (5 bases). The V and J ends lost 4 bases and 2 bases respectively, with 9 bases between them. The CDR3 has 14 amino acids. Germline values: CDR1 LGHNA, CDR2 YSLEER. The CDR3 nucleotides are TGCGCCAGCAGCCGCAGGGAAGGCAATCAGCCCCAGCATTTT. This encodes CASSRREGNQPQHF.

The chain couples TRBV5-1 to TRBJ2-1; 7 bases are a match to TRBD1. The junction had 5 bases not matched to a gene; V was cut back by 1 base and J by 4 bases. Germline-derived CDR1 and CDR2 are SGHRS and YFSETQ. The CDR3 is 15 residues long. CDR3 residues: CASSLSPGQYNEQFF. CDR3 DNA sequence: TGCGCCAGCAGCTTGTCCCCGGGACAGTACAATGAGCAGTTCTTC. The variable domain in full, completed from reference TRBV5-1 and TRBJ2-1, reads KAGVTQTPRYLIKTRGQQVTLSCSPISGHRSVSWYQQTPGQGLQFLFEYFSETQRNKGNFPGRFSGRQFSNSRSEMNVSTLELGDSALYLCASSLSPGQYNEQFFGPGTRLTVL.

The rearrangement uses TRBV5-1 and TRBJ2-1; 7 positions match TRBD2. This CDR3 comprises 14 residues. The germline V gene has CDR1 SGHRS and CDR2 YFSETQ. After removal of 6 bases from V and 3 bases from J, the junction contained 6 bases not matched to a gene. The CDR3 is CASNQASGYNEQFF. In DNA, the CDR3 is TGCGCCAGCAACCAGGCTAGCGGCTACAATGAGCAGTTCTTC.

The rearrangement joins TRBV5-6 to TRBJ1-2, with a weak D call TRBD1 (5 bases). The V and J ends lost 0 bases and 8 bases respectively, with 17 bases between them. Germline CDR1 is SGHDT and CDR2 is YYEEEE. The length of the CDR3 is 15 residues. The CDR3 here is CASSLVGSPGGGYTF. The CDR3, as DNA: TGTGCCAGCAGCTTGGTAGGGTCACCCGGGGGAGGCTACACCTTC.

The chain carries TRBV10-2 and TRBJ2-7; D possibly corresponds to TRBD1 (6 bases). CDR3 length equals 16 residues. The ends were cut back, 5 bases at V and 1 base at J, with 18 bases in the middle. CDR1 and CDR2 from the germline V gene are WSHSY and SAAADI. The CDR3 loop reads CASSPRSATGSYEQYF. In nucleotides, the CDR3 is TGCGCCAGCAGTCCGCGTTCCGCGACAGGTTCCTACGAGCAGTACTTC.

V and J are TRBV19 and TRBJ2-7; D not certain. Germline V CDR1 and CDR2: LNHDA, SQIVND (reference sequence). The CDR3 has 16 amino acids. The germline V and J ends were trimmed by 3 bases and 5 bases, with 20 bases remaining between them. The CDR3 reads CASSITPQMPYNEQYF. The CDR3 DNA reads TGTGCCAGTAGTATCACCCCACAGATGCCCTACAACGAGCAGTACTTC.

V gene TRBV5-6 combines with J gene TRBJ1-6; D unclear. Germline V gives CDR1 SGHDT, CDR2 YYEEEE. The CDR3 spans 18 residues. Trimming took 3 bases from V and 1 from J, leaving 17 bases between them. The CDR3 loop is CASSSVGSGESYNSPLHF. CDR3 nucleotides: TGTGCCAGCAGCTCAGTAGGGAGCGGGGAGTCCTATAATTCACCCCTCCACTTT. Complete variable domain (other parts from reference TRBV5-6 and TRBJ1-6): DAGVTQSPTHLIKTRGQQVTLRCSPKSGHDTVSWYQQALGQGPQFIFQYYEEEERQRGNFPDRFSGHQFPNYSSELNVNALLLGDSALYLCASSSVGSGESYNSPLHFGNGTRLTVT.

The rearrangement links TRBV4-1 to TRBJ2-3, with 14 bases identical to TRBD2. CDR3 size: 17 residues. The V and J ends lost 2 bases and 3 bases, in that order; junction bases with no gene match: 4. In germline, CDR1 is MGHRA, CDR2 YSYEKL. This CDR3 reads CASSQPGTSGRTDTQYF. The CDR3 DNA sequence: TGCGCCAGCAGCCAACCCGGGACTAGCGGGAGAACAGATACGCAGTATTTT.

V and J are TRBV6-6 and TRBJ2-7, with 8 bases fitting TRBD1. The CDR3 extends over 14 amino acids. Trimming cost V 2 bases and J 5 bases; bases outside gene matches: 5. Looked up from germline, CDR1 is MNHNY and CDR2 is SVGAGI (reference sequence). The CDR3 nucleotides read TGTGCCAGCAGTTACCCGACAGGGGAAGACGAGCAGTACTTC. Protein product: CASSYPTGEDEQYF.

The gene calls are TRBV4-1 and TRBJ2-5; 9 bases agree with TRBD1. The J call may be mistaken, given a closer DNA end match to TRBJ2-7. The CDR3 extends over 15 amino acids. CDR1 and CDR2 (germline): MGHRA, YSYEKL. The CDR3 DNA reads as TGCGCCAGCAGCCAAGATGGGACAGGGACCTACGAGCAGTACTTC. This codes for CASSQDGTGTYEQYF.

The chain uses TRBV7-2 and TRBJ2-3; TRBD2 agrees at 9 bases. Germline V gives CDR1 SGHTA, CDR2 FQGNSA. This CDR3 comprises 17 residues. Unmatched junction bases numbered 6, after V lost 2 bases and J lost 0 bases. CDR3 nucleotide sequence: TGTGCCAGCAGCTTAAAGAGGACTAGCGAAAGCACAGATACGCAGTATTTT. Amino acid sequence: CASSLKRTSESTDTQYF.

The rearrangement joins TRBV7-2 to TRBJ2-3; no clear D gene. The CDR3 has 15 residues. V lost 0 bases and J 3 bases, leaving 10 bases between the germline ends. Germline V CDR1 and CDR2: SGHTA, FQGNSA. As DNA, the CDR3 is TGTGCCAGCAGCTTAGCAAGAATAGCAACAGATACGCAGTATTTT. Amino acid sequence: CASSLARIATDTQYF. The full variable domain, rest sourced from reference TRBV7-2 and TRBJ2-3, is GAGVSQSPSNKVTEKGKDVELRCDPISGHTALYWYRQSLGQGLEFLIYFQGNSAPDKSGLPSDRFSAERTGGSVSTLTIQRTQQEDSAVYLCASSLARIATDTQYFGPGTRLTVL.

The gene calls are TRBV6-5 and TRBJ2-3; TRBD1 matches at 7 bases. Germline values: CDR1 MNHEY, CDR2 SVGAGI. CDR3 size: 15 residues. With V trimmed by 6 bases and J by 2 bases, 8 bases remained unmatched. The CDR3 is CASSLGTALTDTQYF. The DNA for the CDR3 is TGTGCCAGCAGCCTCGGGACAGCCCTCACAGATACGCAGTATTTT.